One and the same sample provided the 9 T cell receptor beta chains below, sequenced in a study of cytomegalovirus exposure and HLA in healthy donors (dated by TCRdb to the late 2010s). The library relied on the immunoSEQ multiplex PCR assay. For the multiplex PCR, a mixture combining 60 forward primers for TCR Vbeta segments and 13 reverse primers for TCR Jbeta segments was used. Entries here come from immuneACCESS through TCRdb and include only in-frame sequences with V and J called. Some clones fail to appear in such tables; in the studies checked, an unresolved V gene covers under half of the shortfall, and the cause of the remainder is unknown. In all, the sample holds about 110,000 clones, and roughly 82% of those were seen once. The top ten constitute about 1.6% of the sample. Sequenced material: PBMCs. These receptors were taken from a man aged 45 to 65 in good health and CMV-seronegative.

This chain links TRBV11-3 with TRBJ2-1, with 8 bases matching TRBD2. Germline CDR1 SGHNT, CDR2 YENEEA. The CDR3 totals 16 residues. After removal of 5 bases from V and 7 bases from J, the junction contained 13 bases not matched to a gene. CDR3 coding DNA: TGTGCCAGCAGCCGGGGGGGGGCGGGGGATATAAATGAGCAGTTCTTC. Translation gives CASSRGGAGDINEQFF.

The CDR3 here is CASSPVPSGSPLHF. In DNA, the CDR3 is TGTGCCAGCTCACCCGTACCCTCGGGTTCACCCCTCCACTTT. The rearrangement joins TRBV18 to TRBJ1-6; D gene uncertain. The V gene's germline CDR1 is KGHSH and CDR2 LQKENI. CDR3 length equals 14 residues. Trimming shortened V by 3 bases and J by 9 bases, and 12 bases separated the two germline ends. Full variable domain (rest looked up from reference TRBV18 and TRBJ1-6): NAGVMQNPRHLVRRRGQEARLRCSPMKGHSHVYWYRQLPEEGLKFMVYLQKENIIDESGMPKERFSAEFPKEGPSILRIQQVVRGDSAAYFCASSPVPSGSPLHFGNGTRLTVT.

CDR3 nucleotide sequence: TGTGCCAGCAGCGTCCAGGGGTCTAGTCAGCCCCAGCATTTT. It codes for CASSVQGSSQPQHF. The V call is TRBV5-4, the J call TRBJ1-5; TRBD1 might be the D (6 bases). V was cut by 4 bases and J by 6 bases, with 14 bases left in between. Germline CDR1 and CDR2: SGHNT and YYREEE (reference sequence). This CDR3 is 14 amino acids long. The full variable domain, its missing parts supplied by reference TRBV5-4 and TRBJ1-5, is ETGVTQSPTHLIKTRGQQVTLRCSSQSGHNTVSWYQQALGQGPQFIFQYYREEENGRGNFPPRFSGLQFPNYSSELNVNALELDDSALYLCASSVQGSSQPQHFGDGTRLSIL.

This clone was observed a handful of times. The chain links TRBV7-9 to TRBJ2-1; D might be TRBD2 (5 bases). CDR3 length: 15 residues. Trimming took 0 bases from V and 8 from J, leaving 14 bases between them. Germline assignment: CDR1 SEHNR and CDR2 FQNEAQ (reference sequence). The CDR3 coding sequence is TGTGCCAGCAGCTTAGCGCTGGTAGCGAAGGATGAGCAGTTCTTC. Translated, it gives CASSLALVAKDEQFF.

This clone occurred once. This chain joins TRBV9 and TRBJ2-3; no firm D call. V gave up 3 bases and J gave up 2 bases, with 10 bases separating them. Germline CDR1 SGDLS, CDR2 YYNGEE. CDR3 size: 14 residues. The CDR3, as DNA: TGTGCCAGCAGCGCCCAGATTTCCACAGATACGCAGTATTTT. Its protein is CASSAQISTDTQYF. Full variable domain (rest looked up from reference TRBV9 and TRBJ2-3): DSGVTQTPKHLITATGQRVTLRCSPRSGDLSVYWYQQSLDQGLQFLIQYYNGEERAKGNILERFSAQQFPDLHSELNLSSLELGDSALYFCASSAQISTDTQYFGPGTRLTVL.

This clone has only one observation. The chain has TRBV4-3 and TRBJ1-2; 8 nucleotides align to TRBD1. CDR1 is LGHNA and CDR2 is YSLEER in the germline V gene. V was clipped by 0 bases and J by 6 bases; unmatched bases: 3. CDR3 size: 14 residues. CDR3 nucleotide sequence: TGCGCCAGCAGCCAAGATTTGACAGGGGATGGCTACACCTTC. This encodes CASSQDLTGDGYTF.

For this clone: One end of the junction is discordant with germline, which a read error may explain. This chain uses TRBV20-1 with TRBJ2-1, with D possibly matching TRBD2 (6 bases). In germline, CDR1 is DFQATT, CDR2 SNEGSKA (reference sequence). This CDR3 comprises 11 residues. The CDR3 DNA follows: TGCAGTGCTAGAGTAAGCGTAGGGGAGGTCTTC. This sequence encodes CSARVSVGEVF.

The chain uses TRBV30 and TRBJ2-1; D remains unclear. Germline V gives CDR1 GTSNPN, CDR2 SVGIG (reference sequence). This CDR3 is 13 amino acids long. The V end was cut by 2 bases, the J end by 0 bases, with 5 bases between. CDR3 nucleotides: TGTGCCTGGAGTATCCGCTCCTACAATGAGCAGTTCTTC. This encodes CAWSIRSYNEQFF.

This clone was detected once. V usage is TRBV5-1 and J usage is TRBJ2-5, with D perhaps TRBD2 (6 bases). The CDR3 loop spans 15 amino acids. From germline, CDR1 is SGHRS and CDR2 YFSETQ. Trimming pared 4 bases from V and 5 bases from J, leaving 18 bases between. The CDR3 loop is CASSHRFSGRETQYF. The CDR3, as DNA: TGCGCCAGCAGCCACCGTTTTAGCGGCAGGGAGACCCAGTACTTC. Together with reference TRBV5-1 and TRBJ2-5, the CDR3 gives the full variable domain: KAGVTQTPRYLIKTRGQQVTLSCSPISGHRSVSWYQQTPGQGLQFLFEYFSETQRNKGNFPGRFSGRQFSNSRSEMNVSTLELGDSALYLCASSHRFSGRETQYFGPGTRLLVL.